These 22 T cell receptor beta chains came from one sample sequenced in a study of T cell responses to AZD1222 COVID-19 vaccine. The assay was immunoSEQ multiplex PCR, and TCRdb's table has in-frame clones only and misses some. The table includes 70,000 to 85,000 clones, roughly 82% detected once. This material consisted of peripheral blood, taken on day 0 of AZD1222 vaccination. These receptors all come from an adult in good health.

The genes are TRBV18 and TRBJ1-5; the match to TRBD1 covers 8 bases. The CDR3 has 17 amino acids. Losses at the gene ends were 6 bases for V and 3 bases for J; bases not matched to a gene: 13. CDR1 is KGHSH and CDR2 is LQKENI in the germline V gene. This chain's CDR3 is CASSPGWTGSANQPQHF. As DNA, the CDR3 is TGTGCCAGCTCCCCCGGGTGGACAGGGTCGGCCAATCAGCCCCAGCATTTT. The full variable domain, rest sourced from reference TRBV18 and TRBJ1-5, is NAGVMQNPRHLVRRRGQEARLRCSPMKGHSHVYWYRQLPEEGLKFMVYLQKENIIDESGMPKERFSAEFPKEGPSILRIQQVVRGDSAAYFCASSPGWTGSANQPQHFGDGTRLSIL.

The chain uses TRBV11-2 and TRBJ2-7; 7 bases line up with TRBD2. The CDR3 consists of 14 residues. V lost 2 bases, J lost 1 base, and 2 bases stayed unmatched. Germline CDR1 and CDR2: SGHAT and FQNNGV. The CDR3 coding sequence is TGTGCCAGCAGCTTATCGGGACTATCCTACGAGCAGTACTTC. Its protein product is CASSLSGLSYEQYF.

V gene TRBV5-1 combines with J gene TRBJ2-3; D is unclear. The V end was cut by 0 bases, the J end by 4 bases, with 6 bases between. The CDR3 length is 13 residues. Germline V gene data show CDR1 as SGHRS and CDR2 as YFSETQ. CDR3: CASSLGGADTQYF. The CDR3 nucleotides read TGCGCCAGCAGCTTGGGAGGAGCAGATACGCAGTATTTT. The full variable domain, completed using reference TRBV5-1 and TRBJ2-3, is KAGVTQTPRYLIKTRGQQVTLSCSPISGHRSVSWYQQTPGQGLQFLFEYFSETQRNKGNFPGRFSGRQFSNSRSEMNVSTLELGDSALYLCASSLGGADTQYFGPGTRLTVL.

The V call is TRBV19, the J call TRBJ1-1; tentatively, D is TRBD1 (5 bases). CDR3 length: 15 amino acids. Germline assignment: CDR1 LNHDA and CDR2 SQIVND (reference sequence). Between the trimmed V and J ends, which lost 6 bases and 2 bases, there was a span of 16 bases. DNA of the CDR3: TGTGCCAGTAGATCCGGGGACGGGTATAACACTGAAGCTTTCTTT. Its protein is CASRSGDGYNTEAFF. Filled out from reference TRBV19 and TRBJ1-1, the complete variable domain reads DGGITQSPKYLFRKEGQNVTLSCEQNLNHDAMYWYRQDPGQGLRLIYYSQIVNDFQKGDIAEGYSVSREKKESFPLTVTSAQKNPTAFYLCASRSGDGYNTEAFFGQGTRLTVV.

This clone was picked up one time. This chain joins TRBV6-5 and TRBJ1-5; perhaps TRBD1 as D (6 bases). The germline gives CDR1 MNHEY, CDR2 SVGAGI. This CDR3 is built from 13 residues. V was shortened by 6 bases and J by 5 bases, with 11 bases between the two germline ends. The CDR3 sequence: CASRKDRYQPQHF. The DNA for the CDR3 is TGTGCCAGCAGAAAGGACAGATATCAGCCCCAGCATTTT.

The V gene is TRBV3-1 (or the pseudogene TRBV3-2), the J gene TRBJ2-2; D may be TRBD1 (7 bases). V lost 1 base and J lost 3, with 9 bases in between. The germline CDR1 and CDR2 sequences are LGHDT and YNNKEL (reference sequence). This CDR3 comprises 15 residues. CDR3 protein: CASSQGGTDTGELFF. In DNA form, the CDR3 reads TGTGCCAGCAGCCAAGGCGGGACAGACACCGGGGAGCTGTTTTTT.

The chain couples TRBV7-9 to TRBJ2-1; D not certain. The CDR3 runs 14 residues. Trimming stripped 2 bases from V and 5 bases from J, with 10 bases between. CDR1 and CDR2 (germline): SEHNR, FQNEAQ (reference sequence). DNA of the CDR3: TGTGCCAGCAGCTTAACCAACGGTGACAATGAGCAGTTCTTC. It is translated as CASSLTNGDNEQFF.

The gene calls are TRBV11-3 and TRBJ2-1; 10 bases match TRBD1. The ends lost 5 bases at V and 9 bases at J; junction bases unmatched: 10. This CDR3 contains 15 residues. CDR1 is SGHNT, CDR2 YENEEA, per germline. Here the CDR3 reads CASSRDRGSGSEQFF. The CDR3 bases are TGTGCCAGCAGCCGGGACAGGGGATCAGGGAGTGAGCAGTTCTTC.

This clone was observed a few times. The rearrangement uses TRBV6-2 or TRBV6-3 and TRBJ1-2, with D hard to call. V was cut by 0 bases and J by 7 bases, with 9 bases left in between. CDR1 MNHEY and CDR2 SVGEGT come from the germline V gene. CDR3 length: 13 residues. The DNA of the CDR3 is TGTGCCAGCAGTTACTCGCCCGGGGTTGGCTACACCTTC. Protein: CASSYSPGVGYTF.

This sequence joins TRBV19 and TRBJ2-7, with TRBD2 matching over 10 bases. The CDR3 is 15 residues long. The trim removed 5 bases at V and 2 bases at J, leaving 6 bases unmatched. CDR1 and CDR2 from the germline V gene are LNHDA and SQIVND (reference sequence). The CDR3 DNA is TGTGCCAGTAGTTCTGGTGGACTAGCGGCCTACGAGCAGTACTTC. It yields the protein CASSSGGLAAYEQYF.

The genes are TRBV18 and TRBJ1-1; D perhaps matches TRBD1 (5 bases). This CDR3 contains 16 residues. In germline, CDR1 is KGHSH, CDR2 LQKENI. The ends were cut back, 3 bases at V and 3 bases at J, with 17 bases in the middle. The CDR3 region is CASSPRRPGDDTEAFF. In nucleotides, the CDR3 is TGTGCCAGCTCACCTCGAAGGCCTGGGGACGACACTGAAGCTTTCTTT.

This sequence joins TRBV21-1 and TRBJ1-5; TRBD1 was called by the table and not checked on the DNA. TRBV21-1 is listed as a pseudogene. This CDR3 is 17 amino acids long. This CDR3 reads CASSKAAGGAGNQPQHF. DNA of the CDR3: TGTGCCAGCAGCAAAGCGGCAGGGGGCGCGGGCAATCAGCCCCAGCATTTT.

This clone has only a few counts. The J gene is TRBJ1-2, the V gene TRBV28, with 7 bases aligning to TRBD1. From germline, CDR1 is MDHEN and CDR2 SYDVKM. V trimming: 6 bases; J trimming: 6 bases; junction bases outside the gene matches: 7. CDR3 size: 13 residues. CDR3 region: CASRTTGVNGYTF. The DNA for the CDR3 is TGTGCCAGCAGGACAACAGGGGTGAATGGCTACACCTTC.

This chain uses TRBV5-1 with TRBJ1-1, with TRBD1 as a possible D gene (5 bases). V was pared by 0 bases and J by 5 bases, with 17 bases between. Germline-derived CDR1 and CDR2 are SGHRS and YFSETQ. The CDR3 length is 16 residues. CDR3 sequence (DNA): TGCGCCAGCAGCTTGGTTTTGGGCAGAGGGGCAACTGAAGCTTTCTTT. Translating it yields CASSLVLGRGATEAFF.

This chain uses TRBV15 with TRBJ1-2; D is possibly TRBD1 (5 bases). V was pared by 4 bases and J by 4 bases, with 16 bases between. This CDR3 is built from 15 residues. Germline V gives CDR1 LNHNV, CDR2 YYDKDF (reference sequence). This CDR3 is CATSTRTWDPYGYTF. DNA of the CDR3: TGTGCCACCAGCACCCGGACATGGGACCCCTATGGCTACACCTTC.

The CDR3 nucleotides read TGTGCCAGCAGCGTCAGTCTGAGCACAGATACGCAGTATTTT. Translation: CASSVSLSTDTQYF. The rearrangement joins TRBV9 to TRBJ2-3, with D hard to call. CDR1 SGDLS and CDR2 YYNGEE come from the germline V gene. The CDR3 is made up of 14 amino acids. The ends were cut back, 2 bases at V and 0 bases at J, with 7 bases in the middle.

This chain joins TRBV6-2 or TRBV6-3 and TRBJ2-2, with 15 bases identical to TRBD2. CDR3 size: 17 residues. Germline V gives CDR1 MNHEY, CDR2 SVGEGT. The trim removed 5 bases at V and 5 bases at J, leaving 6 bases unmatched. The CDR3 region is CASSGTSGGPGTGELFF. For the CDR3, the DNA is TGTGCCAGCAGTGGGACTAGCGGGGGGCCGGGAACCGGGGAGCTGTTTTTT.

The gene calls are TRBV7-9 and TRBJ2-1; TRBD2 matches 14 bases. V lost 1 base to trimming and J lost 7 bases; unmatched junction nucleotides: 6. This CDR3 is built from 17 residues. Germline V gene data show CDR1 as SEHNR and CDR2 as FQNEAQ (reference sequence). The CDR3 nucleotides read TGTGCCAGCAGCTTAGGGACTAGCGGGAGGTCGGTGAATGAGCAGTTCTTC. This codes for CASSLGTSGRSVNEQFF.

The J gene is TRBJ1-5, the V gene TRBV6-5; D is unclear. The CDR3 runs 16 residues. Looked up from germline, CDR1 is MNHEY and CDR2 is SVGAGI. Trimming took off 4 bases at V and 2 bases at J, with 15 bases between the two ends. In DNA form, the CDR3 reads TGTGCCAGCAGTTTTCCATCCACCGGCGGCAATCAGCCCCAGCATTTT. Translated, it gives CASSFPSTGGNQPQHF.

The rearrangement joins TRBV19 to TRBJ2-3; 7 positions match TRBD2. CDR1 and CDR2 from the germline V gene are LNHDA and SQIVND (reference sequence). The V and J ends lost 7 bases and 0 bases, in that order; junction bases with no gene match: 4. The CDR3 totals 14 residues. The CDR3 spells CASKPGGSTDTQYF. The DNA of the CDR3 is TGTGCCAGTAAACCGGGAGGAAGCACAGATACGCAGTATTTT.

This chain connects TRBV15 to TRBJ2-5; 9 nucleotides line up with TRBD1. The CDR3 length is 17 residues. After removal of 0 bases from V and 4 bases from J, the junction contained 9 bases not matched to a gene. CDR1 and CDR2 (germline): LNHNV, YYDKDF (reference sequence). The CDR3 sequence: CATSRDGDREGGETQYF. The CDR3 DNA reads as TGTGCCACCAGCAGAGATGGGGACAGGGAAGGTGGAGAGACCCAGTACTTC.

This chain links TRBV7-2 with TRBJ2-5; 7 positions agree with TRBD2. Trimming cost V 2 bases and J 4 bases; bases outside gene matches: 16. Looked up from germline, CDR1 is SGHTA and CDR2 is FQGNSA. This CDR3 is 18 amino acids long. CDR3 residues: CASSLKGITGGSRETQYF. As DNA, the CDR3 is TGTGCCAGCAGCTTAAAGGGGATAACGGGAGGTAGTAGAGAGACCCAGTACTTC.